The present T cell receptor (beta chain) was sequenced within a study of T cells of healthy individuals. TCRdb reprocessed the 5' RACE reads with MiXCR, giving one entry per CDR3 protein. The data contain 60,000 to 70,000 distinct CDR3 sequences, 15% to 20% of them seen just once; the ten biggest clones take up approximately 4.6%. CDR3 length: 14 amino acids. Trimming removed 2 bases from V and 9 bases from J; junction bases left unmatched: 5. CDR1 SGDLS and CDR2 YYNGEE come from the germline V gene. The V call is TRBV9, the J call TRBJ2-1, with 10 positions matching TRBD2. The sequence came from a human donor in good health. The CDR3 region has the DNA TGTGCCAGCAGCGTTCTAGCGGGAGATTCTGAGCAGTTCTTC. Its protein product is CASSVLAGDSEQFF. The whole variable domain, filled in from reference TRBV9 and TRBJ2-1, reads DSGVTQTPKHLITATGQRVTLRCSPRSGDLSVYWYQQSLDQGLQFLIQYYNGEERAKGNILERFSAQQFPDLHSELNLSSLELGDSALYFCASSVLAGDSEQFFGPGTRLTVL.